This T cell receptor beta chain was profiled in a study of technical replicates of blood from a few donors. Germline assignment: CDR1 MNHNS and CDR2 SASEGT. Trimming left V 4 bases short and J 2 bases short, with 18 bases between. This CDR3 spans 16 amino acids. Using immunoSEQ multiplex PCR, the repertoire was profiled, and TCRdb retains in-frame clones only, with some absent. The sample consists of more than 90,000 clones, 95% of them appearing once. This TCR was recovered from a human donor in good health. The sequenced sample consisted of T cells isolated from PBMCs. V and J are TRBV6-1 and TRBJ2-7; D gene uncertain. The CDR3 nucleotides are TGTGCCAGCAGTGTCTCGGGTCCAGCTTCCACCTACGAGCAGTACTTC. It is translated as CASSVSGPASTYEQYF.